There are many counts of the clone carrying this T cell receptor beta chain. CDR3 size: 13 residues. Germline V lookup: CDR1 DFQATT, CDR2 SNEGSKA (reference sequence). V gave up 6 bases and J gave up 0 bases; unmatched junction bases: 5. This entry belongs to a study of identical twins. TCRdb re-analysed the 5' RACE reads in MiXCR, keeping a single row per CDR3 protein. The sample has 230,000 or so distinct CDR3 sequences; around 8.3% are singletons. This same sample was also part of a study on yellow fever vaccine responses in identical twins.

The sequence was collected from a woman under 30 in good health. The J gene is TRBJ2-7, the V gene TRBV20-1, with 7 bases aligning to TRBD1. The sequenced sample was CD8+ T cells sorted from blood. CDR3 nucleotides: TGCAGTGCGCCCGGACAGGCCTCCTACGAGCAGTACTTC. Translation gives CSAPGQASYEQYF.